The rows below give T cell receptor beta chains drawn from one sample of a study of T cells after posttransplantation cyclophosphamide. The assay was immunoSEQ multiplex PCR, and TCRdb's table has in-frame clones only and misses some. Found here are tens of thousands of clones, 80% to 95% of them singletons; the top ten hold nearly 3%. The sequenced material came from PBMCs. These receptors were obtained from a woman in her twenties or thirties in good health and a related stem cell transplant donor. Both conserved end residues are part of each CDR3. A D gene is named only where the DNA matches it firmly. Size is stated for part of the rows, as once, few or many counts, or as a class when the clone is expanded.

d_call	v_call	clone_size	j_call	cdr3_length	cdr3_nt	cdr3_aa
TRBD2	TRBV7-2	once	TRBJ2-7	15	TGTGCCAGCAGCGTCACTAGCGGGGGTATCTACGAGCAGTACTTC	CASSVTSGGIYEQYF
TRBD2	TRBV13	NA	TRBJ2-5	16	TGTGCCAGCAGCTTACGACTAGCGGGGGGCCTGGGGACCCAGTACTTC	CASSLRLAGGLGTQYF
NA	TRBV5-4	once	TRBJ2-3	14	TGTGCCAGCAGCGGCAGGGCTAGCACAGATACGCAGTATTTT	CASSGRASTDTQYF
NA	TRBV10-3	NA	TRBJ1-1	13	TGTGCCATCAGTGTGACGGGGGGCACTGAAGCTTTCTTT	CAISVTGGTEAFF
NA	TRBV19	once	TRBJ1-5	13	TGTGCCAGTAGTATCCAGAACAATCAGCCCCAGCATTTT	CASSIQNNQPQHF
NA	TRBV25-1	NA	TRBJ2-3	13	TGTGCCAGCAGAGAAGGGGCCCTAGATACGCAGTATTTT	CASREGALDTQYF
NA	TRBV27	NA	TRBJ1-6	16	TGTGCCAGCAGTCCGGGGGCTGGGGCTTATAATTCACCCCTCCACTTT	CASSPGAGAYNSPLHF
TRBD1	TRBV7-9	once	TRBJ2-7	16	TGTGCCAGCAGCTTAGCCTCCGGGACAGGTTCCTACGAGCAGTACTTC	CASSLASGTGSYEQYF
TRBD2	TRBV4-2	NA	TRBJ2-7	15	TGTGCCAGCAGCCATGGACTAGCGGACTCCTACGAGCAGTACTTC	CASSHGLADSYEQYF
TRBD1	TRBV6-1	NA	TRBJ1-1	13	TGTGCCAGCAGTACCCATGAGGGGGCAGAAGCTTTCTTT	CASSTHEGAEAFF
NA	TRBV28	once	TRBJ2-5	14	TGTGCCAGCAGTGAACTCGACGCTGAAGAGACCCAGTACTTC	CASSELDAEETQYF
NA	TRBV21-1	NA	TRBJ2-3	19	TGTGCCAGCAGCAAAGTCTCCCACCCCGACAGGAATTCCACAGATACGCAGTATTTT	CASSKVSHPDRNSTDTQYF
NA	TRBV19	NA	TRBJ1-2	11	TGTGCCAGTAGCCAGGGGTATGGCTACACCTTC	CASSQGYGYTF
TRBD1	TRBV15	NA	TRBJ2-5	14	TGTGCCACCAGTTCCCAGGGGGCTCAAGAGACCCAGTACTTC	CATSSQGAQETQYF
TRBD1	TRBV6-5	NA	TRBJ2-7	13	TGTGCCAGCACCCGACAGGGCCCCTACGAGCAGTACTTC	CASTRQGPYEQYF
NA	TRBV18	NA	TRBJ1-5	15	TGTGCCAGCTCACAGGCAGGGTCGAGCAATCAGCCCCAGCATTTT	CASSQAGSSNQPQHF
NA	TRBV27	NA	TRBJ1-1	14	TGTGCCAGCAAGACGTGGGGGGTTAACACTGAAGCTTTCTTT	CASKTWGVNTEAFF
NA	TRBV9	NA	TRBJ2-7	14	TGTGCCAGCAGCGTAGGAGGGGGGGGGTACGAGCAGTACTTC	CASSVGGGGYEQYF
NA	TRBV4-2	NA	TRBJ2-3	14	TGTGCCAGCAGCCAGAAGGGTTCAACAGATACGCAGTATTTT	CASSQKGSTDTQYF
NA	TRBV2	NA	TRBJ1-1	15	TGTGCCAGCAGTGCTCGAGGCCCCGAAAACACTGAAGCTTTCTTT	CASSARGPENTEAFF
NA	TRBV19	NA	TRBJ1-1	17	TGTGCCAGTAGTCTGTACCGGGACTCTAGTAGAGGAACTGAAGCTTTCTTT	CASSLYRDSSRGTEAFF
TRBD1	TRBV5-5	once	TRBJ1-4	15	TGTGCCAGCAGCCAAGCTGGGACAGTAGATGAAAAACTGTTTTTT	CASSQAGTVDEKLFF
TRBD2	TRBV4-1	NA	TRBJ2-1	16	TGCGCCAGCAGCTTCGAAAGTAGCGGGGGAGGCAATGAGCAGTTCTTC	CASSFESSGGGNEQFF
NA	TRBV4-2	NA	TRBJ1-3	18	TGTGCCAGCAGCCAAGAAATAGGGCAGGGGCCCTCTGGAAACACCATATATTTT	CASSQEIGQGPSGNTIYF
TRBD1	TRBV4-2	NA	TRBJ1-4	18	TGTGCCAGCAGCTTGACGGACATGGGGACAGCGTGGAATGAAAAACTGTTTTTT	CASSLTDMGTAWNEKLFF
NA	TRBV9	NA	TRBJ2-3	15	TGTGCCAGCAGCGTAGGAACACGGAGCACAGATACGCAGTATTTT	CASSVGTRSTDTQYF
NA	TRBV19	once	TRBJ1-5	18	TGTGCCAGTAGCCCGACAGCCCGCTCGACATATAGCAATCAGCCCCAGCATTTT	CASSPTARSTYSNQPQHF
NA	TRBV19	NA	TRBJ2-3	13	TGTGCCAGTGTGGGGTCGGGGACAGATACGCAGTATTTT	CASVGSGTDTQYF
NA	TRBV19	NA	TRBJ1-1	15	TGTGCCAGTAGCCTGAGAGGCCGAATGAACACTGAAGCTTTCTTT	CASSLRGRMNTEAFF
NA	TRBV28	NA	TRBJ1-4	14	TGTGCCAGCTCGACCGGACTAACTAATGAAAAACTGTTTTTT	CASSTGLTNEKLFF
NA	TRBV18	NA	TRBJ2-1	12	TGTGCCAGCTCACCAGTCGCCCATGAGCAGTTCTTC	CASSPVAHEQFF
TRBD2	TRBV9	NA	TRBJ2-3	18	TGTGCCAGCAGCGTAGGGGCGGCTAGCGGGGGGTACACAGATACGCAGTATTTT	CASSVGAASGGYTDTQYF
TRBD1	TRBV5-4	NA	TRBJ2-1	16	TGTGCCAGCAGCTTGGTCCATAACAGGGGCTTTGATGAGCAGTTCTTC	CASSLVHNRGFDEQFF
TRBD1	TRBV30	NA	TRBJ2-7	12	TGTGCCTGGAGTTTTAGGGGGCAGGGGCAGTACTTC	CAWSFRGQGQYF
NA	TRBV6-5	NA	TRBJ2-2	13	TGTGCCAGCAGTTATTCTAACACCGGGGAGCTGTTTTTT	CASSYSNTGELFF
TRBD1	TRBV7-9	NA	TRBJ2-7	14	TGTGCCAGCAGAGGACAGGGGGAGAAATACGAGCAGTACTTC	CASRGQGEKYEQYF
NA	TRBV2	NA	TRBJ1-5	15	TGTGCCAGCAGTGAAGCGCTCTGGGATAATCAGCCCCAGCATTTT	CASSEALWDNQPQHF
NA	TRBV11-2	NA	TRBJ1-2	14	TGTGCCAGCAGCCTGGGGGGGGGTAGCTATGGCTACACCTTC	CASSLGGGSYGYTF
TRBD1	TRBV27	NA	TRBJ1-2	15	TGTGCCAGCAGATACACCGTGGGACAGGGGGATGGCTACACCTTC	CASRYTVGQGDGYTF
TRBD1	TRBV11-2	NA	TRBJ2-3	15	TGTGCCAGCAGCGCCAATGGACAGGGCACAGATACGCAGTATTTT	CASSANGQGTDTQYF
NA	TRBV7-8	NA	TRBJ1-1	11	TGTGCCAGCAGCCCACGATCTGAAGCTTTCTTT	CASSPRSEAFF
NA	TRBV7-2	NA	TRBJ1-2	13	TGTGCCAGCAGGCTACAGACGTCACATGGCTACACCTTC	CASRLQTSHGYTF
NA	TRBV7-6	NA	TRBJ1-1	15	TGTGCCAGCAGTCGTTTCGGGGTCTCGAACACTGAAGCTTTCTTT	CASSRFGVSNTEAFF